This T cell receptor beta chain emerged from a study of neurological immune-mediated disorders. The cDNA came from 5'RACE with 10-nucleotide random UMIs. TCRdb recomputed calls from the 5' RACE reads with MiXCR, one row per CDR3 protein. The sample carries around 71,000 distinct CDR3 sequences, roughly an eighth recorded once. Time point defined: longitudinal time-point 1 (baseline). From 2 million PBMCs stored at -80 C, the unsorted libraries were generated. From germline, CDR1 is MDHEN and CDR2 SYDVKM. The CDR3 extends over 14 amino acids. V lost 8 bases, J lost 1 base, and 7 bases stayed unmatched. This clonotype was detected many times.

The V and J genes are TRBV28 and TRBJ2-5; 7 bases match TRBD2. The source is a female donor with HTLV-1-associated myelopathy (HAM/TSP). Material for sequencing was PBMCs. In nucleotides, the CDR3 is TGTGCCAGCGGGGGGGGGGGATCCCAAGAGACCCAGTACTTC. Amino acid sequence: CASGGGGSQETQYF. The whole variable domain, filled in from reference TRBV28 and TRBJ2-5, reads DVKVTQSSRYLVKRTGEKVFLECVQDMDHENMFWYRQDPGLGLRLIYFSYDVKMKEKGDIPEGYSVSREKKERFSLILESASTNQTSMYLCASGGGGSQETQYFGPGTRLLVL.